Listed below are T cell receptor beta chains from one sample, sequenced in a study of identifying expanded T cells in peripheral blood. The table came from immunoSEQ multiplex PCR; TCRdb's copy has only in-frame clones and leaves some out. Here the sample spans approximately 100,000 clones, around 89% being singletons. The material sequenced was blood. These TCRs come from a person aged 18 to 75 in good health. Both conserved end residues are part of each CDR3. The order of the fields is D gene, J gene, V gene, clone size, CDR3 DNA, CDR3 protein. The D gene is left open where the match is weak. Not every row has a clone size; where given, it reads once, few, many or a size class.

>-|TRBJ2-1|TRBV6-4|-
TGTGCCAGCAGTGCCGCCGACTACAATGAGCAGTTCTTC
CASSAADYNEQFF
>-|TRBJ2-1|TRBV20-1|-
TGCAGTGCTAGTGAAAATGAGCAGTTCTTC
CSASENEQFF
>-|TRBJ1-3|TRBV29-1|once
TGCAGCGTTGTCCTCCCCCGGGGGGGAAACACCATATATTTT
CSVVLPRGGNTIYF
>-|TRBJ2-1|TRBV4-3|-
TGCGCCAGCAGCCAAGACCGGCTCGCTTCGGGTAGTGAGCAGTTCTTC
CASSQDRLASGSEQFF
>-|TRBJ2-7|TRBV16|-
TGTGCCAGCAGCCGACGAGGGGACGAGCAGTACTTC
CASSRRGDEQYF
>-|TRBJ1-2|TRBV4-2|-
TGTGCCAGCAGCCAAACAAGTGGGCAGAACTATGGCTACACCTTC
CASSQTSGQNYGYTF
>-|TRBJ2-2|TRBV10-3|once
TGTGCCAACCGCGGGACAGCGAACACCGGGGAGCTGTTTTTT
CANRGTANTGELFF
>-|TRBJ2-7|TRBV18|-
TGTGCCAGCTCCCCACGGGGGGCACAATTCTCCTACGAGCAGTACTTC
CASSPRGAQFSYEQYF
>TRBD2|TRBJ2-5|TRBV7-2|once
TGTGCCAGCAGTTTATTGACTAGCGGGGCGGAGCAGTACTTC
CASSLLTSGAEQYF
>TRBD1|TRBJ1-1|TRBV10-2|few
TGCGCCAGCAAGCCCGGGACAGGTGACAACACTGAAGCTTTCTTT
CASKPGTGDNTEAFF
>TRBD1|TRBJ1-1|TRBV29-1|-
TGCAGCGTTGGAGGGGGCGCGAACACTGAAGCTTTCTTT
CSVGGGANTEAFF
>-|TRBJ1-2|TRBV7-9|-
TGTGCCAGCAGCCAAATGATGGAGGGTTACACCTTC
CASSQMMEGYTF
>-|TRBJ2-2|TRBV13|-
TGTGCCAGCAGCTTACAGGGGCCGAACACCGGGGAGCTGTTTTTT
CASSLQGPNTGELFF
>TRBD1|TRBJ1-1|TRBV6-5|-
TGTGCCAGCATCGCCGACAGGGGCACTGAAGCTTTCTTT
CASIADRGTEAFF
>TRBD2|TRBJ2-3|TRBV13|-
TGTGCCAGCAGCCCTAGCGGGGTATTTGGTACGCAGTATTTT
CASSPSGVFGTQYF
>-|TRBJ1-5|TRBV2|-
TGTGCCAGCAGTGAGGGCTATAGCAATCAGCCCCAGCATTTT
CASSEGYSNQPQHF
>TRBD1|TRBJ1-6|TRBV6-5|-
TGTGCCAGCAGTTTAGAACAGGGGCTGGGTGGATCACCCCTCCACTTT
CASSLEQGLGGSPLHF
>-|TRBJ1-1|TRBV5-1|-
TGCGCCAGCAGCTTGGATTGGATGAACACTGAAGCTTTCTTT
CASSLDWMNTEAFF
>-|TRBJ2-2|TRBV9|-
TGTGCCAGCACGCGACTAGCGAACACCGGGGAGCTGTTTTTT
CASTRLANTGELFF
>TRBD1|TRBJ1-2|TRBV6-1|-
TGTGCCAGCAGCCAGACAGGGCACTATGGCTACACCTTC
CASSQTGHYGYTF
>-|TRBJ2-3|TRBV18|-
TGTGCCAGCTCACCCTTGGACGGGCGCACAGATACGCAGTATTTT
CASSPLDGRTDTQYF
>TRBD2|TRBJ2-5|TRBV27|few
TGTGCCAGCAGTTCCTCCTTAGCTAGCGGGGGGTTGGGGACCCAGTACTTC
CASSSSLASGGLGTQYF
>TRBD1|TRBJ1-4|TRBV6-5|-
TGTGCCAGCAGTTCCGGGACAGCCAATGAAAAACTGTTTTTT
CASSSGTANEKLFF
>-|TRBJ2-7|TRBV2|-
TGTGCCAGCAGCGACAGCCAAGCCCCTGGGCGGAACTACGAGCAGTACTTC
CASSDSQAPGRNYEQYF
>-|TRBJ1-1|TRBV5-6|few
TGTGCCAGCAGTTTACAAGGGAGAGGGTTAATGAACACTGAAGCTTTCTTT
CASSLQGRGLMNTEAFF
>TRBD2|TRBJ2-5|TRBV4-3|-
TGCGCCAGCAGCCAGGGTACTAGCGGGGGATCTTTGGTAAACCAAGAGACCCAGTACTTC
CASSQGTSGGSLVNQETQYF
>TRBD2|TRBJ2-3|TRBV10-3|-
TGTGCCGTACGAGCGGGGGGGCAGGGTTATACGCAGTATTTT
CAVRAGGQGYTQYF
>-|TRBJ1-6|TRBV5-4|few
TGTGCCAGCAGCTTGGGACAGTCGTCACCCCTCCACTTT
CASSLGQSSPLHF
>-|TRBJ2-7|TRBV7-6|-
TGTGCCAGCAGCTTAATGGGGGACGAGCAGTACTTT
CASSLMGDEQYF
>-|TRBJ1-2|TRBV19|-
TGTGCCACCCCGGGAGGAGGCGACTATGGCTACACCTTC
CATPGGGDYGYTF
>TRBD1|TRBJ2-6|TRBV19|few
TGTGCCAGTACCCCAGACAGGGGGTCTGGGGCCAACGTCCTGACTTTC
CASTPDRGSGANVLTF
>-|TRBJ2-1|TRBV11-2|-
TGTGCCAGCAGCTCTTCCAGTAAAGGGTACAATGAGCAGTTCTTC
CASSSSSKGYNEQFF
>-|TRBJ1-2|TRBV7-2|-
TGTGCCAGCAGCTTAGGGTTTAGCTATGGCTACACCTTC
CASSLGFSYGYTF
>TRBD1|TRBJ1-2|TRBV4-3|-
TGCGCCAGCAGCCAAGTGGGACAGAACTATGGCTACACCTTC
CASSQVGQNYGYTF
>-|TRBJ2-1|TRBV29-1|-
TGCAGCGTTGGGGGTTCGGACACCCATAGTTTGTTCAATGAGCAGTTCTTC
CSVGGSDTHSLFNEQFF
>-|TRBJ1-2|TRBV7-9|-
TGTGCCAGCAGCTTAGTCCCCGCAGGGCCCAACTATGGCTACACCTTC
CASSLVPAGPNYGYTF
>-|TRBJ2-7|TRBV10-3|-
TGTGCCATCAGGCCTGGTACCATCTCCTACGAGCAGTACTTC
CAIRPGTISYEQYF
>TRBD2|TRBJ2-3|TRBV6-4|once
TGTGCCAGCAGTAGCGGGGGGGAAGATACGCAGTATTTT
CASSSGGEDTQYF
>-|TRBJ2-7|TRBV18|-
TGTGCCAGCTCACCACCAAGGCACAGGGAGGGCGAGCAGTACTTC
CASSPPRHREGEQYF
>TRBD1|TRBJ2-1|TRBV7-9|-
TGTGCCAGCAGCTCCCCGACAGGGGGGCATGAGCAGTTCTTC
CASSSPTGGHEQFF
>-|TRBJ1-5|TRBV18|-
TGTGCCAGCACAATAGGCGCGCCCAATCAGCCCCAGCATTTT
CASTIGAPNQPQHF
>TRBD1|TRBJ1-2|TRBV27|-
TGTGCCAGCAGTTTTTCCGCAGGGGGTGGCGGCTACACCTTC
CASSFSAGGGGYTF
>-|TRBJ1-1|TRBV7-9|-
TGTGCCAGCAGCTTTGACGCCATGAACACTGAAGCTTTCTTT
CASSFDAMNTEAFF
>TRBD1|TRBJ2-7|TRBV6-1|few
TGTGCCAGCAGTGAGGGACAGGGAATGAACGAGCAGTACTTC
CASSEGQGMNEQYF
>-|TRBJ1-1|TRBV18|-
TGTGCCAGCTCACCACCGTGGGGAGCGGACACTGAAGCTTTCTTT
CASSPPWGADTEAFF
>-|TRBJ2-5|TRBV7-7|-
TGTGCCAGCAGCTCCGTAGGGGAAGAGACCCAGTACTTC
CASSSVGEETQYF
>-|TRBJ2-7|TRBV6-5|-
TGTGCCAGCAGGGGACAGCGGGGGCAGTACTTC
CASRGQRGQYF
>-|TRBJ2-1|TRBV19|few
TGTGCCAGTAGTCCCTCGCCTTTTGAGCAGTTCTTC
CASSPSPFEQFF
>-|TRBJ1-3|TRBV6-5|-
TGTGCCAGCGCCAGGAGCTCTGGAAACACCATATATTTT
CASARSSGNTIYF
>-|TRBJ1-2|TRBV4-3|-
TGCGCCAGCAGCCAAGATCCCCGTGGGATTACCTCGAGCTACACCTTC
CASSQDPRGITSSYTF
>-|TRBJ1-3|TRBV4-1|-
TGCGCCAGCAGCCCGGGGGGAAGCGGAAACACCATATATTTT
CASSPGGSGNTIYF
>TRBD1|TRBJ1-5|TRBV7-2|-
TGTGCCAGCAGCTTTGGACAGGGGTTAAATCAGCCCCAGCATTTT
CASSFGQGLNQPQHF
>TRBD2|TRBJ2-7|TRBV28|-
TGTGCCAGCAGTTCCCCCGGGGGGGGAAGGGGGACCTACGAGCAGTACTTC
CASSSPGGGRGTYEQYF
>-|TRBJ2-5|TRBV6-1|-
TGTGCCAGCAGTGAGCTCGGGGGTGAGACCCAGTACTTC
CASSELGGETQYF
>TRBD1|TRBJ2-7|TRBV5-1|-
TGCGCCAGCAGCAAAGCGACAGGGACCTCCTACGAGCAGTACTTC
CASSKATGTSYEQYF